Following are 30 T cell receptor beta chains from one sample sequenced in a study of identical twins. TCRdb recomputed calls from the 5' RACE reads with MiXCR, one row per CDR3 protein. The top ten clones hold about 14% of a sample with around 230,000 distinct CDR3 sequences, over 5.5% of them seen once. The same specimen was also included in a second study, on T cells expressing NK-cell markers.

Material for sequencing was CD8+ T cells sorted from blood. These receptor sequences come from a woman aged 18-29 years in good health.

The V and J genes are TRBV6-5 and TRBJ2-5; no clear D. CDR1 MNHEY and CDR2 SVGAGI come from the germline V gene. This CDR3 is built from 13 residues. Deletions cut 0 bases from V and 5 bases from J, with 7 bases between. Here the CDR3 reads CASSYSALETQYF. For the CDR3, the DNA is TGTGCCAGCAGTTACTCAGCCTTGGAGACCCAGTACTTC.

The rearrangement links TRBV6-5 to TRBJ2-5, with 12 bases identical to TRBD2. Germline assignment: CDR1 MNHEY and CDR2 SVGAGI. This CDR3 is built from 18 residues. Trimming took 3 bases from V and 0 from J; bases not matched to a gene: 8. The CDR3 region has the DNA TGTGCCAGCAGTTATGGACTAGCGGGGCCCCAGTACCAAGAGACCCAGTACTTC. This translates into CASSYGLAGPQYQETQYF.

The table lists this clonotype with a few counts. The J gene is TRBJ2-2, the V gene TRBV5-6; D perhaps matches TRBD2 (6 bases). The CDR3 extends over 14 amino acids. Trimming shortened V by 0 bases and J by 5 bases, and 8 bases separated the two germline ends. Germline assignment: CDR1 SGHDT and CDR2 YYEEEE. The chain's CDR3 is CASSLVLATGELFF. DNA for the CDR3: TGTGCCAGCAGCTTGGTACTAGCTACCGGGGAGCTGTTTTTT.

This clonotype came up a few times. The chain couples TRBV18 to TRBJ1-2; D is uncertain. The CDR3 is 13 amino acids. Looked up from germline, CDR1 is KGHSH and CDR2 is LQKENI. The germline V and J ends were trimmed by 3 bases and 6 bases, with 11 bases remaining between them. In DNA, the CDR3 is TGTGCCAGCTCACCGTCCGTTGTCGATGGCTACACCTTC. Amino acid sequence: CASSPSVVDGYTF.

This clonotype was seen only a few times. This sequence joins TRBV9 and TRBJ2-3; tentatively, D is TRBD2 (5 bases). Trimming cost V 4 bases and J 7 bases, with 16 bases left between them. Germline V lookup: CDR1 SGDLS, CDR2 YYNGEE. The CDR3 runs to 14 residues. CDR3 nucleotides: TGTGCCAGCAGCCTCCTAGGAGGCACGAATACGCAGTATTTT. Translation: CASSLLGGTNTQYF.

The rearrangement uses TRBV29-1 and TRBJ2-1; either TRBD1 or TRBD2 may fit D (6 bases each). This CDR3 is built from 15 residues. Germline V gene sequence: CDR1 SQVTM, CDR2 ANQGSEA. The germline V and J ends were trimmed by 6 bases and 6 bases, with 21 bases remaining between them. Here the CDR3 reads CSVKMWAGEVNEQFF. The DNA of the CDR3 is TGCAGCGTGAAGATGTGGGCAGGGGAGGTCAATGAGCAGTTCTTC.

The genes are TRBV18 and TRBJ2-7; weak D call: TRBD1 (5 bases). The ends were cut back, 6 bases at V and 2 bases at J, with 11 bases in the middle. The CDR3 is made up of 13 amino acids. Germline lookup yields CDR1 KGHSH and CDR2 LQKENI. In DNA, the CDR3 is TGTGCCAGCTCGGGGCAGGGAACCTACGAGCAGTACTTC. Translating gives CASSGQGTYEQYF.

The V and J genes are TRBV20-1 and TRBJ1-2; D is possibly TRBD1 (6 bases). The CDR3 has 14 amino acids. V dropped 2 bases and J dropped 8 bases, with 18 bases sitting between them. From germline, CDR1 is DFQATT and CDR2 SNEGSKA (reference sequence). The CDR3 DNA reads TGCAGTGCTAGATATCAGCCGGGACAAGGGGGCTACACCTTC. Translated, it gives CSARYQPGQGGYTF.

The chain carries TRBV4-3 and TRBJ2-6, with 7 positions matching TRBD1. The V gene's germline CDR1 is LGHNA and CDR2 YSLEER. The CDR3 has 16 residues. V lost 1 base and J lost 0; bases outside the gene matches: 0. CDR3 sequence reads: CASSQGTGSGANVLTF. The CDR3 DNA reads TGCGCCAGCAGCCAAGGGACAGGCTCTGGGGCCAACGTCCTGACTTTC.

This chain links TRBV7-8 with TRBJ2-5, with D perhaps being TRBD1 or TRBD2 (5 bases each). CDR1 is SGHVS, CDR2 FQNEAQ, per germline. There are 12 residues in the CDR3. V lost 5 bases and J 9 bases, leaving 13 bases between the germline ends. CDR3 nucleotide sequence: TGTGCCAGCAGCGACAGAGTGGAGGCCCAGTACTTC. Its translation: CASSDRVEAQYF.

V is TRBV6-2 or TRBV6-3 and J is TRBJ1-2, with 7 bases lining up with TRBD1. The ends lost 4 bases at V and 3 bases at J; junction bases unmatched: 8. Germline CDR1 and CDR2: MNHEY and SVGEGT. This CDR3 has 15 residues. The CDR3 loop reads CASSLISGTDYGYTF. The CDR3 DNA follows: TGTGCCAGCAGTTTGATCTCCGGGACAGACTATGGCTACACCTTC.

There are many counts of this clonotype. This chain joins TRBV7-6 and TRBJ2-7, with D tentatively TRBD1 or TRBD2 (5 bases each). V was trimmed by 1 base and J by 4 bases, leaving 17 bases between them. The CDR3 runs 16 residues. Per germline, CDR1 SGHVS and CDR2 FNYEAQ. The CDR3 DNA is TGTGCCAGCAGCTTAGGGGGCCCCCCCGGGGTATACGAGCAGTACTTC. Its translation: CASSLGGPPGVYEQYF.

The rearrangement joins TRBV7-6 to TRBJ2-1; 8 nucleotides line up with TRBD2. Germline lookup yields CDR1 SGHVS and CDR2 FNYEAQ. V dropped 5 bases and J dropped 7; count of bases not matched to a gene: 10. The CDR3 runs to 15 residues. CDR3 sequence reads: CASSHEVGGANEQFF. CDR3 DNA sequence: TGTGCCAGCAGCCATGAGGTCGGGGGGGCAAATGAGCAGTTCTTC.

On this clonotype: A read error is possible here, since a much larger clone lies one base away. The chain couples TRBV27 to TRBJ2-7; no firm D call. The CDR3 sequence is 14 residues long. From germline, CDR1 is MNHEY and CDR2 SMNVEV (reference sequence). Trimming took 4 bases from V and 5 from J, leaving 15 bases between them. For the CDR3, the DNA is TGTGCCAGCAGTTCGAGCAGAACCTTTGACGAGCAGTACTTC. Protein: CASSSSRTFDEQYF.

This clonotype has ten or more counts. The genes are TRBV5-1 and TRBJ2-7, with 7 bases identical to TRBD1. Trimming took 0 bases from V and 5 from J; bases not matched to a gene: 5. Germline assignment: CDR1 SGHRS and CDR2 YFSETQ. The CDR3 runs 14 residues. The CDR3 protein is CASSLGGQHDEQYF. CDR3 nucleotides: TGCGCCAGCAGCTTGGGGGGACAGCACGACGAGCAGTACTTC.

This clonotype was counted ten times or more. This CDR3 is CASSLADIVQYF. Here the CDR3 DNA reads TGTGCCAGCAGCTTAGCTGACATAGTCCAGTACTTC. The chain carries TRBV7-9 and TRBJ2-5; D not certain. The CDR3 is made up of 12 amino acids. From germline, CDR1 is SEHNR and CDR2 FQNEAQ (reference sequence). The V gene lost 0 bases and the J gene lost 10 bases, with 9 bases spanning the gap.

This clonotype was observed a handful of times. V and J are TRBV5-5 and TRBJ2-3; 7 bases are a match to TRBD1. This CDR3 has 15 residues. The ends lost 0 bases at V and 5 bases at J; junction bases unmatched: 6. Germline loops: CDR1 SGHKS, CDR2 YYEKEE (reference sequence). The CDR3, as DNA: TGTGCCAGCAGCTTGGGACAGGGTGACGGAGATACGCAGTATTTT. It yields the protein CASSLGQGDGDTQYF.

This clonotype has only a few counts. V usage is TRBV4-2 and J usage is TRBJ2-5; D might be TRBD2 (5 bases). This CDR3 has 15 residues. Germline values: CDR1 LGHNA, CDR2 YNFKEQ. Trimming removed 2 bases from V and 5 bases from J, with 15 bases in between. CDR3 region: CASSQSSRFMETQYF. The CDR3, as DNA: TGTGCCAGCAGCCAATCTAGCAGGTTTATGGAGACCCAGTACTTC.

This clonotype was observed at least ten times. CDR3 protein: CATSGPARGWDSTDTQYF. CDR3 in DNA: TGCGCCACCAGCGGGCCCGCGCGTGGTTGGGATAGCACAGATACGCAGTATTTT. The V call is TRBV10-1, the J call TRBJ2-3, with D perhaps TRBD2 (6 bases). V lost 10 bases and J 0 bases, leaving 26 bases between the germline ends. Per the germline V gene, CDR1 is WNHNN and CDR2 is SYGVQD (reference sequence). The CDR3 has 18 residues.

The sample holds many counts of this clonotype. V is TRBV6-2 or TRBV6-3 and J is TRBJ1-1; D not resolved. The germline gives CDR1 MNHEY, CDR2 SVGEGT. The germline V and J ends were trimmed by 2 bases and 0 bases, with 7 bases remaining between them. This CDR3 spans 14 amino acids. This CDR3 reads CASSYPQVNTEAFF. The CDR3 bases are TGTGCCAGCAGTTACCCTCAGGTGAACACTGAAGCTTTCTTT.

This clonotype was detected many times. This sequence joins TRBV7-9 and TRBJ2-1, with 8 bases aligning to TRBD1. V lost 7 bases to trimming and J lost 0 bases; unmatched junction nucleotides: 2. The CDR3 spans 14 residues. Per germline, CDR1 SEHNR and CDR2 FQNEAQ (reference sequence). The CDR3 is CASTTGGSYNEQFF. The CDR3 DNA follows: TGTGCCAGCACCACAGGGGGCTCCTACAATGAGCAGTTCTTC.

CDR3 sequence reads: CASSFAGGSYEQYF. The DNA of the CDR3 is TGTGCCAGCAGCTTTGCAGGGGGCTCCTACGAGCAGTACTTC. This chain uses TRBV7-9 with TRBJ2-7; TRBD1 matches 7 bases. With V trimmed by 3 bases and J by 0 bases, 2 bases remained unmatched. Germline CDR1 reads SEHNR; CDR2 reads FQNEAQ (reference sequence). The CDR3 length is 14 residues.

Only a few counts were recorded for this clonotype. The rearrangement joins TRBV6-1 to TRBJ1-6; TRBD1 might be the D (5 bases). From germline, CDR1 is MNHNS and CDR2 SASEGT. The V gene lost 1 base and the J gene lost 7 bases, with 14 bases spanning the gap. This CDR3 contains 16 residues. CDR3 region: CASSEEGAGLNSPLHF. In DNA form, the CDR3 reads TGTGCCAGCAGTGAAGAAGGGGCGGGTTTGAATTCACCCCTCCACTTT.

The chain employs TRBV27 and TRBJ2-7; D possibly corresponds to TRBD2 (5 bases). Trimming took 6 bases from V and 3 from J, leaving 15 bases between them. CDR3 length: 14 amino acids. CDR1 and CDR2 from the germline V gene are MNHEY and SMNVEV (reference sequence). The CDR3 DNA reads TGTGCCAGCAGCCCGGGGAGTAACGGCTACGAGCAGTACTTC. Its translation is CASSPGSNGYEQYF.

V gene TRBV9 combines with J gene TRBJ2-3; D unresolved. Germline V lookup: CDR1 SGDLS, CDR2 YYNGEE. Trimming pared 0 bases from V and 8 bases from J, leaving 7 bases between. CDR3 length: 12 amino acids. CDR3 DNA: TGTGCCAGCAGCGTAGAGAGATCTACGCAGTATTTT. It codes for CASSVERSTQYF.

The sample holds a few counts of this clonotype. V usage is TRBV10-1 and J usage is TRBJ2-7; D is possibly TRBD1 (6 bases). The V and J ends lost 2 bases and 12 bases respectively, with 14 bases between them. This CDR3 has 12 residues. CDR1 is WNHNN, CDR2 SYGVQD, per germline (reference sequence). CDR3 sequence: CASSEIRGGPYF. In nucleotides, the CDR3 is TGCGCCAGCAGTGAGATACGAGGGGGTCCGTACTTC.

The chain is built from TRBV12-3 or TRBV12-4 and TRBJ1-2; 8 nucleotides match TRBD1. With V trimmed by 8 bases and J by 5 bases, 13 bases remained unmatched. The length of the CDR3 is 15 residues. CDR3 coding DNA: TGTGCCAGCGACGACGGACAGGGAGGGGGGTATGGCTACACCTTC. Protein sequence: CASDDGQGGGYGYTF.

This clonotype has a handful of counts. The chain carries TRBV3-1 and TRBJ1-4, with D possibly matching TRBD1 (5 bases). CDR1 LGHDT and CDR2 YNNKEL come from the germline V gene (reference sequence). The CDR3 runs to 15 residues. Trimming took off 0 bases at V and 8 bases at J, with 13 bases between the two ends. This CDR3 reads CASSQESHRGEKLFF. CDR3 DNA sequence: TGTGCCAGCAGCCAAGAATCCCACCGGGGCGAAAAACTGTTTTTT.

This clonotype was picked up many times. The gene calls are TRBV21-1 and TRBJ1-6; the table's D call TRBD1 went unverified against the DNA. TRBV21-1 is a pseudogene. The CDR3 totals 13 residues. In DNA, the CDR3 is TGTGCCAGCAGCAGGACAGGGGGCCAACCCCTCCACTTT. It specifies CASSRTGGQPLHF.

This clonotype has ten or more counts. V gene TRBV6-5 combines with J gene TRBJ2-7; 7 nucleotides agree with TRBD2. The length of the CDR3 is 13 residues. Germline CDR1 reads MNHEY; CDR2 reads SVGAGI. V lost 1 base, J lost 12 bases, and 9 bases stayed unmatched. CDR3 DNA sequence: TGTGCCAGCAGTTACTTTGTGGGAGGGGATCTGTACTTC. Amino acids: CASSYFVGGDLYF.